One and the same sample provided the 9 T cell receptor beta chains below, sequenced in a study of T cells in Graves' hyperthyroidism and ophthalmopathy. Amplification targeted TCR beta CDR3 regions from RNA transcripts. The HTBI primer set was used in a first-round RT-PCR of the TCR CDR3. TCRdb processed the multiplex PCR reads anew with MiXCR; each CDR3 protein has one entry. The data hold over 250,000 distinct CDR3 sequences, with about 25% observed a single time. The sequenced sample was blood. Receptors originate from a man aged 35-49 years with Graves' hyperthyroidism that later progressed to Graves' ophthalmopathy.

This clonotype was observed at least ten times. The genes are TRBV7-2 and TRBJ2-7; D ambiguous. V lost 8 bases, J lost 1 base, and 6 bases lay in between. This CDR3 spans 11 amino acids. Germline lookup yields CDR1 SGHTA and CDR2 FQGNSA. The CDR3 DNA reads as TGTGCCAGCGCCAGATCCTACGAGCAGTACTTC. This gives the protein CASARSYEQYF.

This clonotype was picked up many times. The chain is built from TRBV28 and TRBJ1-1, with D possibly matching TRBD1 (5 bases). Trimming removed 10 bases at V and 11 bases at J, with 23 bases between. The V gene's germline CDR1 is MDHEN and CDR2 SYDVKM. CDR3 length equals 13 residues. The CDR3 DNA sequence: TGTGCCACCTACCTTTTGGGGGTCAGAGAGGCTTTCTTT. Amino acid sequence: CATYLLGVREAFF.

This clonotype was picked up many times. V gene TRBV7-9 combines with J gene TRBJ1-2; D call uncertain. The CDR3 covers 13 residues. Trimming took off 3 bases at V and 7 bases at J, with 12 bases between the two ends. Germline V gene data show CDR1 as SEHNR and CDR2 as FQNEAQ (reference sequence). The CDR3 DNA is TGTGCCAGCAGCTTCACAGCGGTTCTTGGCTACACCTTC. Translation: CASSFTAVLGYTF. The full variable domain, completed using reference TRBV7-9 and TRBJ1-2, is DTGVSQNPRHKITKRGQNVTFRCDPISEHNRLYWYRQTLGQGPEFLTYFQNEAQLEKSRLLSDRFSAERPKGSFSTLEIQRTEQGDSAMYLCASSFTAVLGYTFGSGTRLTVV.

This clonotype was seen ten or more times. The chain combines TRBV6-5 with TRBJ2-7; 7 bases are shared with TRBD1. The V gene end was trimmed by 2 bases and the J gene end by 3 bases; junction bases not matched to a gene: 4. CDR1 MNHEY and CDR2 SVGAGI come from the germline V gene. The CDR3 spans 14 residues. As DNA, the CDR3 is TGTGCCAGCAGTTACAGGGACAGATACTACGAGCAGTACTTC. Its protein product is CASSYRDRYYEQYF.

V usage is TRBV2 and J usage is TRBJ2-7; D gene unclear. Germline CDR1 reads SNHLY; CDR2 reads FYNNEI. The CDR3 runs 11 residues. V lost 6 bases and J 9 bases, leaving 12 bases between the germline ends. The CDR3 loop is CASRAGWLQYF. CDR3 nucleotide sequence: TGTGCCAGCAGGGCCGGTTGGCTGCAGTACTTC.

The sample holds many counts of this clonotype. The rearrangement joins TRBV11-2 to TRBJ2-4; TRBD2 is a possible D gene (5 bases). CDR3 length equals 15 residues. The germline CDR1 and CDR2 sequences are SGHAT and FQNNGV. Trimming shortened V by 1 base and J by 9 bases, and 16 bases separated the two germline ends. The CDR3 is CASSLGGALSGIQYF. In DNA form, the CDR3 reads TGTGCCAGCAGCTTAGGGGGAGCTTTGTCTGGCATTCAGTACTTC.

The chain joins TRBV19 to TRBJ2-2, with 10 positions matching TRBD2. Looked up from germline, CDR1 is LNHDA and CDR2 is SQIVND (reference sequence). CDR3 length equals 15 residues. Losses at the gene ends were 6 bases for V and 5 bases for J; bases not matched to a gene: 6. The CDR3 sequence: CASRTSGRVTGELFF. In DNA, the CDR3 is TGTGCCAGTAGGACTAGCGGGCGGGTTACCGGGGAGCTGTTTTTT.

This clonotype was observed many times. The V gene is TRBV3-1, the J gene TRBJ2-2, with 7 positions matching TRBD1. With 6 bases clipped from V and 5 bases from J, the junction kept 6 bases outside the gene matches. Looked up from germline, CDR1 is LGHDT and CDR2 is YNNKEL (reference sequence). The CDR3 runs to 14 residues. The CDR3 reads CASSPNRGTGELFF. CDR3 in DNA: TGTGCCAGCAGTCCCAACAGGGGAACCGGGGAGCTGTTTTTT.

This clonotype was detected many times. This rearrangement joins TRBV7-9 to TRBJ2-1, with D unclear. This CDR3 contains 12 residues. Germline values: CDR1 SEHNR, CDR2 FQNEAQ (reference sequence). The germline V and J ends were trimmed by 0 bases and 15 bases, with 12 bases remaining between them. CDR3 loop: CASSLALGKRFF. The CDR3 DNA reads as TGTGCCAGCAGCTTAGCGCTGGGGAAGCGGTTCTTC. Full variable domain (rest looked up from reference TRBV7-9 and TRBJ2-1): DTGVSQNPRHKITKRGQNVTFRCDPISEHNRLYWYRQTLGQGPEFLTYFQNEAQLEKSRLLSDRFSAERPKGSFSTLEIQRTEQGDSAMYLCASSLALGKRFFGPGTRLTVL.